The next 11 T cell receptor beta chains were all read from a single sample in a study of T-cell memory formation after mild COVID-19. MiXCR was run by TCRdb on the 5' RACE reads, yielding one entry per CDR3 protein. This sample has 350,000 to 400,000 distinct CDR3 sequences, with under 25% found just once. Sequencing was performed on PBMCs or a T cell subset sorted from them (not recorded which). These receptors all come from an adult woman who had mild COVID-19 (a few samples of this study predate the infection). Cell type and time point are not known.

This clonotype was observed a few times. J is TRBJ2-7 and V is TRBV5-1; D call uncertain. The V gene lost 3 bases and the J gene lost 2 bases, with 12 bases spanning the gap. Per germline, CDR1 SGHRS and CDR2 YFSETQ. This CDR3 spans 14 amino acids. Here the CDR3 reads CASSSEPSAYEQYF. CDR3 nucleotide sequence: TGCGCCAGCAGCTCTGAGCCGTCCGCCTACGAGCAGTACTTC.

This clonotype turned up a few times. V is TRBV20-1 and J is TRBJ2-3; 8 nucleotides agree with TRBD1. V lost 6 bases, J lost 10 bases, and 9 bases stayed unmatched. Germline CDR1 reads DFQATT; CDR2 reads SNEGSKA (reference sequence). The CDR3 runs 12 residues. CDR3 DNA: TGCAGTGCCAAGACTGACAGGGGCTCGCAGTATTTT. Amino acids: CSAKTDRGSQYF.

The chain couples TRBV24-1 to TRBJ1-1; D possibly corresponds to TRBD1 (5 bases). The V gene's germline CDR1 is KGHDR and CDR2 SFDVKD. The ends were cut back, 9 bases at V and 4 bases at J, with 11 bases in the middle. This CDR3 region has 12 residues. CDR3 sequence (DNA): TGTGCCACCGCCGCGGGGGGCACTGAAGCTTTCTTT. Amino acids: CATAAGGTEAFF.

The V call is TRBV12-3 or TRBV12-4, the J call TRBJ2-7, with 12 positions matching TRBD2. V shed 5 bases, J shed 4 bases, and the junction held 12 bases outside the gene matches. CDR3 length: 17 residues. The CDR3 here is CASSQTGPSGRVYEQYF. CDR3 nucleotides: TGTGCCAGCAGTCAGACAGGGCCTAGCGGGAGGGTGTACGAGCAGTACTTC.

V usage is TRBV4-1 and J usage is TRBJ1-2, with 8 bases matching TRBD1. CDR3 length equals 15 residues. The germline CDR1 and CDR2 sequences are MGHRA and YSYEKL. J lost 4 bases, V lost 3 bases, and 7 bases had no gene match. CDR3 in DNA: TGCGCCAGCAGCCAGGGCCCGGGACAGGTCTATGGCTACACCTTC. Residues: CASSQGPGQVYGYTF.

This clonotype was detected a few times. The chain carries TRBV30 and TRBJ2-1, with D possibly called TRBD1 or TRBD2 (5 bases each). The CDR3 is made up of 13 amino acids. V gave up 3 bases and J gave up 10 bases, with 16 bases separating them. Germline CDR1 is GTSNPN and CDR2 is SVGIG (reference sequence). This CDR3 is CAWSTGRGGEQFF. The CDR3 nucleotides are TGTGCCTGGAGCACTGGACGGGGCGGGGAGCAGTTCTTC. The full variable domain, completed using reference TRBV30 and TRBJ2-1, is SQTIHQWPATLVQPVGSPLSLECTVEGTSNPNLYWYRQAAGRGLQLLFYSVGIGQISSEVPQNLSASRPQDRQFILSSKKLLLSDSGFYLCAWSTGRGGEQFFGPGTRLTVL.

This chain links TRBV18 with TRBJ2-1; D is unclear. V lost 6 bases, J lost 5 bases, and 17 bases lay in between. The germline V gene has CDR1 KGHSH and CDR2 LQKENI. The CDR3 contains 15 residues. CDR3 in amino acids: CASSGRRHSDNEQFF. CDR3 coding DNA: TGTGCCAGCTCGGGCCGAAGGCACAGCGACAATGAGCAGTTCTTC.

The chain has TRBV12-3 or TRBV12-4 and TRBJ1-2, with D possibly being TRBD1 (5 bases). With 5 bases removed from V and 2 bases from J, the gap between germline ends came to 21 bases. CDR3 size: 17 residues. The CDR3 DNA is TGTGCCAGCAGTCCCCTCCGGGACTTCGAGCGGAACTATGGCTACACCTTC. Translation gives CASSPLRDFERNYGYTF.

This chain links TRBV9 with TRBJ2-1; 10 bases fit TRBD1. CDR3 length: 14 residues. After removal of 3 bases from V and 5 bases from J, the junction contained 2 bases not matched to a gene. Germline assignment: CDR1 SGDLS and CDR2 YYNGEE. Here the CDR3 reads CASSATGGHNEQFF. CDR3 sequence (DNA): TGTGCCAGCAGCGCGACAGGGGGCCACAATGAGCAGTTCTTC.

The V call is TRBV3-1, the J call TRBJ2-2; possibly TRBD1 or TRBD2 for D (6 bases each). Trimming took 0 bases from V and 10 from J, leaving 18 bases between them. This CDR3 is 16 amino acids long. Germline values: CDR1 LGHDT, CDR2 YNNKEL (reference sequence). This CDR3 reads CASSQDELVGGEELFF. DNA of the CDR3: TGTGCCAGCAGCCAAGACGAGCTAGTGGGGGGCGAGGAGCTGTTTTTT.

The chain links TRBV7-3 to TRBJ2-3; 7 nucleotides line up with TRBD2. The CDR3 consists of 15 residues. V dropped 2 bases and J dropped 5; count of bases not matched to a gene: 7. Per the germline V gene, CDR1 is SGHTA and CDR2 is FQGTGA. The CDR3 DNA reads TGTGCCAGCAGCTTATCTGGGTGGGAGGGAGATACGCAGTATTTT. This translates into CASSLSGWEGDTQYF.